Listed below are T cell receptor beta chains from one sample, sequenced in a study of shared clonotypes between healthy human individuals. The repertoire was sequenced with immunoSEQ multiplex PCR; TCRdb's copy has only in-frame clones and lacks some. The table shows about 2.4 million clones, with approximately 93% occurring only once. Sequenced material: naive CD4+ T cells from PBMCs. These receptors all stem from a man younger than 35 in good health. Some clones in this sample may be carry-over from other donors' samples. Each CDR3 is given with its conserved first and last residue. D genes are given only for firm matches. Only some rows state a clone size, as once, few, many or a class for expanded clones.

abundance: -
v_gene: TRBV4-2
d_gene: TRBD1
j_gene: TRBJ1-6
CDR3aa: CASSQAERTGVSPLHF
CDR3nt: TGTGCCAGCAGCCAAGCTGAACGGACAGGGGTCTCACCCCTCCACTTT

abundance: few
v_gene: TRBV18
d_gene: -
j_gene: TRBJ1-5
CDR3aa: CASSPLGGEQPQHF
CDR3nt: TGTGCCAGCTCCCCCCTTGGGGGGGAACAGCCCCAGCATTTT

abundance: -
v_gene: TRBV4-3
d_gene: -
j_gene: TRBJ2-7
CDR3aa: CASSASQDAYEQYF
CDR3nt: TGCGCCAGCAGCGCTAGCCAGGACGCCTACGAGCAGTACTTC

abundance: once
v_gene: TRBV5-1
d_gene: -
j_gene: TRBJ2-2
CDR3aa: CASSSSTGTSNTGELFF
CDR3nt: TGCGCCAGCAGCTCATCTACCGGGACATCCAACACCGGGGAGCTGTTTTTT

abundance: -
v_gene: TRBV28
d_gene: TRBD1
j_gene: TRBJ2-1
CDR3aa: CASSRPGTGRGNEQFF
CDR3nt: TGTGCCAGCAGTCGGCCCGGGACAGGGAGGGGGAATGAGCAGTTCTTC

abundance: -
v_gene: TRBV7-3
d_gene: -
j_gene: TRBJ2-3
CDR3aa: CASSLSGAGSTDTQYF
CDR3nt: TGTGCCAGCAGCTTATCAGGGGCTGGGAGCACAGATACGCAGTATTTT

abundance: few
v_gene: TRBV4-3
d_gene: -
j_gene: TRBJ1-1
CDR3aa: CASSQDSGSAEAFF
CDR3nt: TGCGCCAGCAGCCAAGATTCAGGGTCTGCTGAAGCTTTCTTT

abundance: few
v_gene: TRBV18
d_gene: -
j_gene: TRBJ2-2
CDR3aa: CASSLLQGSNTGELFF
CDR3nt: TGTGCCAGCTCACTCCTCCAGGGCTCGAACACCGGGGAGCTGTTTTTT

abundance: -
v_gene: TRBV2
d_gene: TRBD2
j_gene: TRBJ2-3
CDR3aa: CASSAGGKTDTQYF
CDR3nt: TGTGCCAGCAGCGCCGGGGGGAAGACAGATACGCAGTATTTT

abundance: -
v_gene: TRBV11-3
d_gene: -
j_gene: TRBJ2-7
CDR3aa: CASSLEPGYEQYF
CDR3nt: TGTGCCAGCAGCCTAGAACCAGGGTACGAGCAGTACTTC

abundance: -
v_gene: TRBV19
d_gene: TRBD1
j_gene: TRBJ1-4
CDR3aa: CASSDPGQGNEKLFF
CDR3nt: TGTGCCAGCAGCGACCCGGGACAGGGTAATGAAAAACTGTTTTTT

abundance: -
v_gene: TRBV7-6
d_gene: -
j_gene: TRBJ2-7
CDR3aa: CASSLVGGEYEQYF
CDR3nt: TGTGCCAGCAGCTTAGTTGGCGGGGAGTACGAGCAGTACTTC

abundance: once
v_gene: TRBV27
d_gene: -
j_gene: TRBJ2-6
CDR3aa: CASSGGSSSGANVLTF
CDR3nt: TGTGCCAGCAGTGGCGGGTCTAGCTCTGGGGCCAACGTCCTGACTTTC

abundance: -
v_gene: TRBV5-1
d_gene: -
j_gene: TRBJ1-2
CDR3aa: CASSSTGFYGYTF
CDR3nt: TGCGCCAGCAGCAGCACAGGGTTTTATGGCTACACCTTC

abundance: -
v_gene: TRBV4-1
d_gene: -
j_gene: TRBJ2-5
CDR3aa: CASSHPTGRGGQETQYF
CDR3nt: TGCGCCAGCAGCCACCCAACAGGGAGGGGTGGACAAGAGACCCAGTACTTC

abundance: -
v_gene: TRBV7-3
d_gene: -
j_gene: TRBJ2-2
CDR3aa: CASSQDGTPNTGELFF
CDR3nt: TGTGCCAGCAGCCAAGATGGGACACCGAACACCGGGGAGCTGTTTTTT

abundance: -
v_gene: TRBV6-5
d_gene: -
j_gene: TRBJ2-7
CDR3aa: CASSYLQGTYEQYF
CDR3nt: TGTGCCAGCAGTTACCTTCAGGGGACCTACGAGCAGTACTTC

abundance: -
v_gene: TRBV2
d_gene: -
j_gene: TRBJ2-2
CDR3aa: CASGGSHTGELFF
CDR3nt: TGTGCCAGCGGGGGTTCTCACACCGGGGAGCTGTTTTTT

abundance: -
v_gene: TRBV7-9
d_gene: -
j_gene: TRBJ2-7
CDR3aa: CASSPIPTHSYEQYF
CDR3nt: TGTGCCAGCAGCCCCATTCCGACTCACTCCTACGAGCAGTACTTC

abundance: few
v_gene: TRBV2
d_gene: -
j_gene: TRBJ1-5
CDR3aa: CASSVGDQPQHF
CDR3nt: TGTGCCAGCAGTGTTGGGGATCAGCCCCAGCATTTT

abundance: -
v_gene: TRBV21-1
d_gene: -
j_gene: TRBJ2-5
CDR3aa: CASRTGVWTQYF
CDR3nt: TGTGCCAGCAGAACAGGGGTTTGGACCCAGTACTTC

abundance: -
v_gene: TRBV30
d_gene: TRBD1
j_gene: TRBJ1-3
CDR3aa: CAWNRRGQGNTIYF
CDR3nt: TGTGCCTGGAATAGAAGGGGACAGGGAAACACCATATATTTT

abundance: -
v_gene: TRBV15
d_gene: -
j_gene: TRBJ2-3
CDR3aa: CATSRAYMGPSTDTQYF
CDR3nt: TGTGCCACCAGCAGAGCATATATGGGACCTAGCACAGATACGCAGTATTTT

abundance: -
v_gene: TRBV7-9
d_gene: -
j_gene: TRBJ1-3
CDR3aa: CASSLRAGNTIYF
CDR3nt: TGTGCCAGCAGCTTAAGGGCTGGGAACACCATATATTTT

abundance: -
v_gene: TRBV6-5
d_gene: TRBD2
j_gene: TRBJ2-7
CDR3aa: CASKPSGRSPYEQYF
CDR3nt: TGTGCCAGCAAACCTAGCGGGAGGTCCCCCTACGAGCAGTACTTC

abundance: -
v_gene: TRBV27
d_gene: -
j_gene: TRBJ2-2
CDR3aa: CASSRLADPSPANTGELFF
CDR3nt: TGTGCCAGCAGTAGGTTGGCAGACCCTTCGCCTGCGAACACCGGGGAGCTGTTTTTT

abundance: few
v_gene: TRBV5-4
d_gene: -
j_gene: TRBJ1-2
CDR3aa: CASSLVSYGYTF
CDR3nt: TGTGCCAGCAGCTTGGTTAGCTATGGCTACACCTTC

abundance: once
v_gene: TRBV29-1
d_gene: -
j_gene: TRBJ2-6
CDR3aa: CSVGGDPSSGANVLTF
CDR3nt: TGCAGCGTTGGTGGGGACCCCTCCTCTGGGGCCAACGTCCTGACTTTC

abundance: -
v_gene: TRBV7-9
d_gene: -
j_gene: TRBJ1-1
CDR3aa: CASSLMGVNTEAFF
CDR3nt: TGTGCCAGCAGCTTAATGGGGGTGAACACTGAAGCTTTCTTT